One T cell receptor (beta chain) is described in this entry. Its antigen is not identified. With 60 Vbeta and 13 Jbeta primers, the PCR was carried out. Profiled with immunoSEQ multiplex PCR; TCRdb holds only in-frame clones, not every one. This sample carries roughly 99,000 clones, 74% of them seen once, and the ten largest clones take 1.8%. Donors counted as nominally healthy when sampled, yet unrecorded immune exposures were likely. The trim removed 4 bases at V and 5 bases at J, leaving 5 bases unmatched. This CDR3 is 15 amino acids long. Germline V lookup: CDR1 SGHTA, CDR2 FQGTGA. This record belongs to a study of cytomegalovirus exposure and HLA in healthy donors. Study-wide results and limits: Several V segments, TRBV6-2 and TRBV6-3 among them, could not be told apart and were dropped. The dataset shows that most TCR sequences were rare, while some public TCRs occurred in many donors.

Sequenced: PBMCs. This TCR was recovered from a male donor in good health and CMV-seronegative. The V gene is TRBV7-3, the J gene TRBJ2-7; 13 bases map to TRBD2. The CDR3 nucleotides are TGTGCCAGCAGCTCCGGACTAGCGGGAGTCGACGAGCAGTACTTC. Residues: CASSSGLAGVDEQYF.